This TCR beta chain comes out of a study of blood T cell repertoires in COVID-19. Across the whole study: Acute and convalescent COVID-19 specimens originated in the United States, Italy and Spain. PBMCs, B-cell-depleted T cells, or T cells provided the cDNA or gDNA that made up the material.

Per the original data handling: Amplified reference gene primers provided the basis for estimating nucleated cell counts. Only in-frame clones appear in the TCRdb table, and some are missing; sequencing was by immunoSEQ multiplex PCR. V, J and clone size reflect that table, while D and trimming were determined from the DNA. The repertoire includes over 70,000 clones, 85% to 90% of them detected once, and around 4.7% sits in the top ten. The CDR3 has 19 residues. Per the germline V gene, CDR1 is MDHEN and CDR2 is SYDVKM. Germline trimming cut 5 bases from V and 3 bases from J; bases unmatched to any gene: 9. This clone was seen once.

The clonotype was recovered from an elderly woman with active or convalescent COVID-19. The specimen sequenced was peripheral blood. The chain joins TRBV28 to TRBJ2-6; 14 bases are shared with TRBD2. CDR3 nucleotides: TGTGCCAGCAGTGACGGGACTAGCGGGAGTCGATTTGGGGCCAACGTCCTGACTTTC. Amino acid sequence: CASSDGTSGSRFGANVLTF.